Each of the 4 T cell receptor beta chains below was sequenced from the same sample in a study of graft-versus-host responses after intestinal transplantation. Antigen specificity for these receptors is unknown. Produced via immunoSEQ multiplex PCR; TCRdb's table is partial and in-frame only. The sample yields some 70,000 clones, 80% to 90% seen once. This specimen was unstimulated CD8+ T cells sorted from spleen or lymph node cells, taken before transplant. The receptors originated from a human donor who was the organ donor for an intestinal transplant.

The chain carries TRBV6-4 and TRBJ2-7; possibly TRBD2 for D (5 bases). This CDR3 region has 13 residues. Germline V gene sequence: CDR1 MRHNA, CDR2 SNTAGT. V was trimmed by 5 bases and J by 5 bases, leaving 13 bases between them. The CDR3 sequence is CASSWTERDEQYF. As DNA, the CDR3 is TGTGCCAGCAGTTGGACGGAGAGGGACGAGCAGTACTTC.

The chain uses TRBV10-3 and TRBJ2-7; D is unresolved. The CDR3 contains 13 residues. The germline gives CDR1 ENHRY, CDR2 SYGVKD. V was trimmed by 10 bases and J by 0 bases, leaving 13 bases between them. The CDR3 DNA sequence: TGTGCCACCAAGGATAGGAGCTCCTACGAGCAGTACTTC. Translation gives CATKDRSSYEQYF.

The chain recombines TRBV15 with TRBJ2-5, with a weak D call TRBD2 (6 bases). The assigned J gene may be wrong: the sequence end matches TRBJ2-7 better. Germline V gene sequence: CDR1 LNHNV, CDR2 YYDKDF (reference sequence). The CDR3 runs 13 residues. Here the CDR3 DNA reads TGTGCCACCAGCAGAGGCCCGGGGGACGAGCAGTACTTC. It encodes CATSRGPGDEQYF.

The chain uses TRBV6-4 and TRBJ2-2; TRBD2 might be the D (5 bases). V shed 3 bases and J shed 7 bases, with 9 bases lying between them. Germline values: CDR1 MRHNA, CDR2 SNTAGT. CDR3 length: 13 amino acids. CDR3 amino acids: CASSDYAGGELFF. The CDR3 nucleotides read TGTGCCAGCAGTGATTATGCGGGCGGGGAGCTGTTTTTT.